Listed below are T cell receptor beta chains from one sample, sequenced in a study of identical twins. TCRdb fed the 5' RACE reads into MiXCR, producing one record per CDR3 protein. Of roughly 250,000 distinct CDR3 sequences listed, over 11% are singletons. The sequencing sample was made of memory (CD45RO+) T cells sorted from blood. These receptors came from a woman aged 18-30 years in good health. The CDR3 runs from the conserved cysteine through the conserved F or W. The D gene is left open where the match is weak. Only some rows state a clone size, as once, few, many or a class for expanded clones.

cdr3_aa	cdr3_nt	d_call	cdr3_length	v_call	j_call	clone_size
CSATVSLVVNEQFF	TGCAGTGCTACAGTCTCCCTGGTGGTCAATGAGCAGTTCTTC	NA	14	TRBV20-1	TRBJ2-1	NA
CASSVDGSYNEQFF	TGTGCCAGCAGCGTAGACGGGTCCTACAATGAGCAGTTCTTC	NA	14	TRBV9	TRBJ2-1	many
CATSDLLGINYGYTF	TGTGCCACCAGTGATTTGCTAGGGATTAACTATGGCTACACCTTC	NA	15	TRBV24-1	TRBJ1-2	NA
CASSRDSPRETQYF	TGTGCCAGCAGCAGGGACTCCCCGCGGGAGACCCAGTACTTC	NA	14	TRBV12-3/TRBV12-4	TRBJ2-5	NA
CASRGTYNSPLHF	TGTGCCAGCAGAGGAACCTATAATTCACCCCTCCACTTT	NA	13	TRBV27	TRBJ1-6	NA
CATSNPSRGLGYEQYF	TGTGCCACCAGCAACCCAAGCAGGGGTCTCGGGTACGAGCAGTACTTC	NA	16	TRBV15	TRBJ2-7	few
CASSFTGPNTDTQYF	TGCGCCAGCAGCTTTACGGGCCCGAACACAGATACGCAGTATTTT	NA	15	TRBV5-1	TRBJ2-3	many
CASSRGALSGYEQYF	TGTGCCAGCAGCCGGGGGGCCTTATCGGGGTACGAGCAGTACTTC	NA	15	TRBV7-9	TRBJ2-7	NA
CASSSRPSGSITDTQYF	TGTGCCAGCAGCTCTCGCCCTAGCGGGAGTATTACAGATACGCAGTATTTT	TRBD2	17	TRBV7-8	TRBJ2-3	few
CASGRSAGPQHF	TGTGCCAGCGGGCGATCCGCAGGGCCCCAGCATTTT	NA	12	TRBV5-5	TRBJ1-5	few
CASRDWRGEAFF	TGTGCCAGCAGGGACTGGAGGGGCGAAGCTTTCTTT	NA	12	TRBV6-1	TRBJ1-1	NA
CASSYLYTTEAFF	TGTGCCAGCAGTTATTTATACACCACTGAAGCTTTCTTT	NA	13	TRBV6-2/TRBV6-3	TRBJ1-1	NA
CASKLQAANTGELFF	TGTGCCTCAAAGCTTCAGGCGGCTAACACCGGGGAGCTGTTTTTT	NA	15	TRBV5-5	TRBJ2-2	many
CASSLFARIAGGPADTQYF	TGTGCCAGCAGCTTATTCGCTCGTATAGCGGGAGGGCCAGCAGATACGCAGTATTTT	TRBD2	19	TRBV11-2	TRBJ2-3	NA
CSVVGTPTGTDTQYF	TGCAGCGTTGTTGGCACCCCCACTGGCACAGATACGCAGTATTTT	NA	15	TRBV29-1	TRBJ2-3	few
CASSPIATNEKLFF	TGTGCCAGCAGCCCGATTGCAACTAATGAAAAACTGTTTTTT	NA	14	TRBV5-6	TRBJ1-4	NA
CASSQANYGYTF	TGTGCCAGCAGTCAGGCTAACTATGGCTACACCTTC	NA	12	TRBV25-1	TRBJ1-2	NA
CSARENRVEAFF	TGCAGTGCTAGGGAGAACCGCGTTGAAGCTTTCTTT	NA	12	TRBV20-1	TRBJ1-1	few
CASSQSLGPDRGQLNQPQHF	TGTGCCAGCAGCCAATCGCTGGGGCCGGACAGGGGGCAGCTCAATCAGCCCCAGCATTTT	TRBD1	20	TRBV16	TRBJ1-5	few
CASRQYLSTDTQYF	TGCGCCAGCAGACAATACCTTAGCACAGATACGCAGTATTTT	NA	14	TRBV10-1	TRBJ2-3	few
CASSLLRTSGRTYEQYF	TGTGCCAGCAGCCTACTCAGAACTAGCGGGAGGACCTACGAGCAGTACTTC	TRBD2	17	TRBV5-6	TRBJ2-7	NA
CSVERGTGLGQNSQETQYF	TGCAGCGTTGAACGTGGTACGGGACTAGGACAAAATTCGCAAGAGACCCAGTACTTC	TRBD2	19	TRBV29-1	TRBJ2-5	NA
CASSWGGTGKETQYF	TGTGCCAGCAGTTGGGGCGGGACAGGGAAAGAGACCCAGTACTTC	TRBD1	15	TRBV6-5	TRBJ2-5	few
CASSLVQGNYEQYF	TGCGCCAGCAGCTTGGTACAGGGAAACTACGAGCAGTACTTC	NA	14	TRBV5-1	TRBJ2-7	NA
CASSLQGTSEQFF	TGTGCCAGCAGCCTACAGGGGACTAGTGAGCAGTTCTTC	NA	13	TRBV6-1	TRBJ2-1	many
CASSLTHLTGVRGGYNEQFF	TGTGCCAGCAGTTTAACCCACTTAACGGGGGTCAGGGGCGGCTACAATGAGCAGTTCTTC	NA	20	TRBV12-3/TRBV12-4	TRBJ2-1	few
CASRSNSGLSSYNEQFF	TGTGCCAGCAGAAGCAACTCCGGGCTCAGCTCCTACAATGAGCAGTTCTTC	NA	17	TRBV12-3/TRBV12-4	TRBJ2-1	few
CASSQDAGGLKNEQFF	TGCGCCAGCAGCCAAGATGCGGGAGGGTTAAAGAATGAGCAGTTCTTC	TRBD2	16	TRBV4-3	TRBJ2-1	few
CASSGTASSYEQYF	TGTGCCAGCAGCGGGACAGCCAGCTCCTACGAGCAGTACTTC	TRBD1	14	TRBV6-1	TRBJ2-7	NA
CASRLSTGSSSYEQYF	TGCGCCAGCAGATTATCTACAGGTTCTAGCTCCTACGAGCAGTACTTC	NA	16	TRBV5-1	TRBJ2-7	many
CASSHDPGLAGNTGELFF	TGCGCCAGCAGCCACGACCCGGGACTAGCGGGTAACACCGGGGAGCTGTTTTTT	TRBD2	18	TRBV4-1	TRBJ2-2	NA
CASSLAVHQPQHF	TGTGCCAGCAGCTTAGCAGTCCATCAGCCCCAGCATTTT	NA	13	TRBV7-2	TRBJ1-5	NA
CASRGPYEQYF	TGTGCCAGCCGGGGGCCCTACGAGCAGTACTTC	NA	11	TRBV12-3/TRBV12-4	TRBJ2-7	many
CASTGTSPHNEQFF	TGTGCCAGCACCGGGACTAGCCCACACAATGAGCAGTTCTTC	TRBD2	14	TRBV12-3/TRBV12-4	TRBJ2-1	NA
CASSFTGTGGDEQFF	TGCGCCAGCAGCTTTACCGGGACAGGGGGCGATGAGCAGTTCTTC	TRBD1	15	TRBV5-1	TRBJ2-1	NA
CASSPRPLYEQYF	TGTGCCAGCAGCCCCCGACCTCTATACGAGCAGTACTTC	NA	13	TRBV7-2	TRBJ2-7	many
CASSFSGGDTGELFF	TGTGCCAGCAGCTTCTCGGGGGGCGACACCGGGGAGCTGTTTTTT	NA	15	TRBV7-3	TRBJ2-2	few
CATSRGTGRGDEKLFF	TGTGCCACCAGCAGAGGGACAGGGAGGGGTGATGAAAAACTGTTTTTT	TRBD1	16	TRBV15	TRBJ1-4	many
CSASGLVSYEQYF	TGCAGTGCTAGTGGACTAGTATCCTACGAGCAGTACTTC	TRBD2	13	TRBV20-1	TRBJ2-7	few
CASSLLDTNEKLFF	TGTGCCAGCAGTTTACTGGACACTAATGAAAAACTGTTTTTT	NA	14	TRBV12-3/TRBV12-4	TRBJ1-4	many
CASSRDAVYGYTF	TGTGCCAGCAGCCGTGATGCGGTCTATGGCTACACCTTC	NA	13	TRBV12-3/TRBV12-4	TRBJ1-2	few
CASSIIGTSGTRETQYF	TGTGCCAGCAGCATAATAGGGACTAGCGGGACGCGGGAGACCCAGTACTTC	TRBD2	17	TRBV7-6	TRBJ2-5	NA
CASSVRNQETQYF	TGTGCCAGCAGCGTACGGAACCAAGAGACCCAGTACTTC	NA	13	TRBV7-2	TRBJ2-5	NA
CASSRAGTGGYTF	TGCGCCAGCAGCCGGGCCGGGACAGGGGGATACACCTTC	TRBD1	13	TRBV4-3	TRBJ1-2	NA
CASTKTSGDHEQFF	TGTGCCAGCACAAAGACTAGCGGGGATCATGAGCAGTTCTTC	TRBD2	14	TRBV6-1	TRBJ2-1	many
CASRSLANTGELFF	TGTGCCAGCAGGTCCCTAGCGAACACCGGGGAGCTGTTTTTT	NA	14	TRBV2	TRBJ2-2	few
CASSQGTGGSPLHF	TGTGCCAGCAGCCAAGGGACAGGGGGTTCACCCCTCCACTTT	TRBD1	14	TRBV3-1	TRBJ1-6	NA
CASSVQGVKSYNEQFF	TGTGCCAGCAGCGTACAGGGGGTTAAATCCTACAATGAGCAGTTCTTC	TRBD1	16	TRBV11-2	TRBJ2-1	NA
CASSLSGGAADEQYF	TGCGCCAGCAGCCTTTCGGGAGGAGCGGCGGACGAGCAGTACTTC	TRBD2	15	TRBV5-1	TRBJ2-7	NA
CASNSGTVLAKNIQYF	TGTGCCAGCAATTCCGGGACAGTACTAGCCAAAAACATTCAGTACTTC	TRBD1	16	TRBV5-5	TRBJ2-4	NA
CAPASGEAGARDTQYF	TGTGCCCCCGCAAGCGGGGAAGCGGGGGCAAGGGATACGCAGTATTTT	TRBD2	16	TRBV10-3	TRBJ2-3	few